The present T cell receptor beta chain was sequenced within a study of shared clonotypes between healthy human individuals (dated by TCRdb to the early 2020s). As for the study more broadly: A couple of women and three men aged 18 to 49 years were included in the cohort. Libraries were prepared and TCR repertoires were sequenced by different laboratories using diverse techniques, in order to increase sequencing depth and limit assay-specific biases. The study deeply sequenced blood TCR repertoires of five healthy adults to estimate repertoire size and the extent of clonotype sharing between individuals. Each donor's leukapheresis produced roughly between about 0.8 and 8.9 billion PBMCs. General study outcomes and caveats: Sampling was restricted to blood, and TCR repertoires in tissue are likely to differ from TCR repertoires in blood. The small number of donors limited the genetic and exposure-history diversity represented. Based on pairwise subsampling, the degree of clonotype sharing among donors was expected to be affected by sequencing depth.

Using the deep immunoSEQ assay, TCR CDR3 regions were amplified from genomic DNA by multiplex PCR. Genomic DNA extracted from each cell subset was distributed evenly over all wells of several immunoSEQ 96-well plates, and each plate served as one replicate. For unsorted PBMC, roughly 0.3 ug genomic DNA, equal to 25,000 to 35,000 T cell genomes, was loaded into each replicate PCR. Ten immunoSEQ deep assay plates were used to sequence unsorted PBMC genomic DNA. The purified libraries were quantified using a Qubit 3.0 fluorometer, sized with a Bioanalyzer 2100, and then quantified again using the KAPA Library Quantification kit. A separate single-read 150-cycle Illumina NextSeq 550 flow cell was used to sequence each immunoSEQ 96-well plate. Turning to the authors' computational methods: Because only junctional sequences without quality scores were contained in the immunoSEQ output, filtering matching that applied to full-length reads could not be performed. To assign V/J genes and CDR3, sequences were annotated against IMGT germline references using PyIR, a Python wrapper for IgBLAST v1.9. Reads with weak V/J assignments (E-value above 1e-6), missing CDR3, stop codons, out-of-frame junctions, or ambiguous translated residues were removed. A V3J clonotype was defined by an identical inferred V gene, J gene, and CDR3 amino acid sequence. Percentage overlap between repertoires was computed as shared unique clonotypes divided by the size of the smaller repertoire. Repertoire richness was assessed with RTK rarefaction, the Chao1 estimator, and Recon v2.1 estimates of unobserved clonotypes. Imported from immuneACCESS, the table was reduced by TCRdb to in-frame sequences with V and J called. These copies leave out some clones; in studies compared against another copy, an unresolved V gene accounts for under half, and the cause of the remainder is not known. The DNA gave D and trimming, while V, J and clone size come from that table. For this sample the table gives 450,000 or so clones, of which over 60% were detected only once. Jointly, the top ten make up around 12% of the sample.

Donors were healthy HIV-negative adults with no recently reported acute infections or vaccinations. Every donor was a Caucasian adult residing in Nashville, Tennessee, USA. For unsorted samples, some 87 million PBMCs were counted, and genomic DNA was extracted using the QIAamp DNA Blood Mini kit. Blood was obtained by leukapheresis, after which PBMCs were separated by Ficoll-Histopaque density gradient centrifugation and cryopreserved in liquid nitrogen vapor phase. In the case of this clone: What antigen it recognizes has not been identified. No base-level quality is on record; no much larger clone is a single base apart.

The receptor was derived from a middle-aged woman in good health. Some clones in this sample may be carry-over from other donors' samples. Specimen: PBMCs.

The CDR3 sequence is CSVLQTMNTEAFF. Read as DNA, the sequence is TGCAGCGTTTTACAGACCATGAACACTGAAGCTTTCTTT. The chain joins TRBV29-1 to TRBJ1-1, with no D gene named confidently. CDR1 and CDR2 are read off the germline V gene as SQVTM and ANQGSEA. Between the V and J ends, shortened by 5 bases and 0 bases respectively, the junction contains 10 bases. From the cysteine up to the phenylalanine, the CDR3 has a length of 13 residues. Only CDR3 DNA is held: 39 bases, read in frame from base 1. The variable domain in full, with residues beyond the CDR3 obtained from the reference TRBV29-1 and TRBJ1-1 genes, is SAVISQKPSRDICQRGTSLTIQCQVDSQVTMMFWYRQQPGQSLTLIATANQGSEATYESGFVIDKFPISRPNLTFSTLTVSNMSPEDSSIYLCSVLQTMNTEAFFGQGTRLTVV.